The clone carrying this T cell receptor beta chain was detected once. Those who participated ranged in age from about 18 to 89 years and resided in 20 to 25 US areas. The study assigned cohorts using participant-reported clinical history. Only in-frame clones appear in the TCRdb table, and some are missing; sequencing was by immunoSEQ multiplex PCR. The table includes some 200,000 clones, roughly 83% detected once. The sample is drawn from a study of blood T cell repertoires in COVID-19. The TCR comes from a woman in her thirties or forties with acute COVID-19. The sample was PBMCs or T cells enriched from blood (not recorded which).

Here the CDR3 reads CASNTAVTGELFF. As DNA, the CDR3 is TGTGCCAGCAATACGGCGGTGACCGGGGAGCTGTTTTTT. The J gene is TRBJ2-2, the V gene TRBV12-3 or TRBV12-4; D call uncertain. Trimming removed 7 bases from V and 5 bases from J, with 11 bases in between. This CDR3 has 13 residues.